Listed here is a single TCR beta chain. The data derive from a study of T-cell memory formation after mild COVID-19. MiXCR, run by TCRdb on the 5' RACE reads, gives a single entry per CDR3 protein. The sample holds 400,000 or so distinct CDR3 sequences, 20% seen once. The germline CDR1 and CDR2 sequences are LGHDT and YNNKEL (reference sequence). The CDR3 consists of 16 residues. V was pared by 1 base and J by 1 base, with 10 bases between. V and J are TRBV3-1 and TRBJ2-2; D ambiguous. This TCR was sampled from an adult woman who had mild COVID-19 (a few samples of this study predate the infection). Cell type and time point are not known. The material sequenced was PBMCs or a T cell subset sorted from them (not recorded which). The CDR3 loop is CASSQVMTLNTGELFF. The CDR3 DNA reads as TGTGCCAGCAGCCAAGTTATGACCCTGAACACCGGGGAGCTGTTTTTT.